The 3 T cell receptor beta chains presented below share a single source sample, sequenced in a study of cytomegalovirus exposure and HLA in healthy donors. 60 Vbeta and 13 Jbeta primers were used in PCR. Produced via immunoSEQ multiplex PCR; TCRdb's table is partial and in-frame only. The sample lists about 140,000 clones; about 78% were seen once. Sequences were obtained from PBMCs. These receptors all stem from a young man in good health and CMV-seronegative.

Details on this clone: Germline and junction disagree at one end, which may indicate a read error. Other DNA variants within this sample encode the same CDR3. The rearrangement uses TRBV25-1 and TRBJ1-1; 8 positions agree with TRBD1. CDR3 length: 16 residues. Germline V gene sequence: CDR1 MGHDK, CDR2 SYGVNS. DNA for the CDR3: TGTGCCAGCAGACCGCGCAGGGGGCTAATGAACACTGAGGCTTTCTTT. It specifies CASRPRRGLMNTEAFF.

CDR3 protein: CASTDRGRADTQYF. The DNA for the CDR3 is TGTGCCAGCACGGACAGGGGGCGGGCAGATACGCAGTATTTT. The rearrangement uses TRBV27 and TRBJ2-3; 11 bases are shared with TRBD1. Trimming removed 7 bases from V and 4 bases from J; junction bases left unmatched: 4. Germline loops: CDR1 MNHEY, CDR2 SMNVEV (reference sequence). The CDR3 covers 14 residues.

This clone was seen a handful of times. This sequence joins TRBV28 and TRBJ2-5; a weak D match, TRBD1 (6 bases). Trimming cost V 1 base and J 0 bases, with 12 bases left between them. Germline assignment: CDR1 MDHEN and CDR2 SYDVKM. The CDR3 consists of 16 residues. CDR3 in amino acids: CASSLSRDRYQETQYF. The CDR3 nucleotides read TGTGCCAGCAGTTTATCCAGAGACAGGTACCAAGAGACCCAGTACTTC.